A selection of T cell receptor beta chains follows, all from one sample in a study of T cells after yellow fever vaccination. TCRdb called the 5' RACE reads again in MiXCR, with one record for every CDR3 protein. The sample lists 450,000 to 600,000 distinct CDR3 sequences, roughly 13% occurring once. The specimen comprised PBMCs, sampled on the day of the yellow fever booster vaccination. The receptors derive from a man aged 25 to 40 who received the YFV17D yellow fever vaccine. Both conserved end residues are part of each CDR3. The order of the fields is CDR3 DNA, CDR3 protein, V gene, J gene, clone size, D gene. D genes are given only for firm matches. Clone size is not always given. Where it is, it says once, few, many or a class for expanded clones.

DNA: TGTGCCAGTGCCGGGACACACAATGAGCAGTTCTTC; CDR3: CASAGTHNEQFF; V: TRBV6-2/TRBV6-3; J: TRBJ2-1; size: few; D: -
DNA: TGCAGTGCCCTCGGGGGGACCGGGGAGCTGTTTTTT; CDR3: CSALGGTGELFF; V: TRBV20-1; J: TRBJ2-2; size: -; D: TRBD2
DNA: TGTGCCAGCAGCGTGGGGACTAGTCGAGGCGGAAAAGAGACCCAGTACTTC; CDR3: CASSVGTSRGGKETQYF; V: TRBV9; J: TRBJ2-5; size: -; D: TRBD2
DNA: TGCAGTGCTGTGCGACTAGCGGGAGGCGATGAGCAGTTCTTC; CDR3: CSAVRLAGGDEQFF; V: TRBV20-1; J: TRBJ2-1; size: many; D: TRBD2
DNA: TGCAGTGCTAGAGCCCCAGGGTACACTGAAGCTTTCTTT; CDR3: CSARAPGYTEAFF; V: TRBV20-1; J: TRBJ1-1; size: few; D: -
DNA: TGCAGCGTTGAATTCTCACTAGCGGGATCCGAGACCCCCTACGAGCAGTACTTC; CDR3: CSVEFSLAGSETPYEQYF; V: TRBV29-1; J: TRBJ2-7; size: -; D: TRBD2
DNA: TGTGCCAGCAGTTGGGGCGCGACCGCCTACAATGAGCAGTTCTTC; CDR3: CASSWGATAYNEQFF; V: TRBV12-3/TRBV12-4; J: TRBJ2-1; size: -; D: -
DNA: TGTGCCAGCAGCTTAGGTCTTTTTCCTCTAGCGGGAGTAGAGGAGACCCAGTACTTC; CDR3: CASSLGLFPLAGVEETQYF; V: TRBV11-1; J: TRBJ2-5; size: -; D: TRBD2
DNA: TGTGCCAGCAGGACAGGGTATAGCAATCAGCCCCAGCATTTT; CDR3: CASRTGYSNQPQHF; V: TRBV2; J: TRBJ1-5; size: many; D: TRBD1
DNA: TGTGCCAGCAGCCCCTTCGCCTACAGGGGCCCTAACTATGGCTACACCTTC; CDR3: CASSPFAYRGPNYGYTF; V: TRBV7-3; J: TRBJ1-2; size: -; D: TRBD1
DNA: TGTGCCAGCAGCGCGTCCCAACGCTCGCGGGGGAGCAATGAGCAGTTCTTC; CDR3: CASSASQRSRGSNEQFF; V: TRBV3-1; J: TRBJ2-1; size: few; D: TRBD2
DNA: TGTGCCAGCGGGGTAGCGGGAGCAAGCACAGATACGCAGTATTTT; CDR3: CASGVAGASTDTQYF; V: TRBV4-2; J: TRBJ2-3; size: -; D: TRBD2
DNA: TGCAGTGCTAGAGCGGGGAGTAGGGTTTACGAGCAGTACTTC; CDR3: CSARAGSRVYEQYF; V: TRBV20-1; J: TRBJ2-7; size: few; D: -
DNA: TGTGCCAGCAGTTCATCTAGCCCCGGGAATGAGCAGTTCTTC; CDR3: CASSSSSPGNEQFF; V: TRBV12-3/TRBV12-4; J: TRBJ2-1; size: -; D: -
DNA: TGCGCCAGCAGCTTGGTGTCTAGCTCGGCCAGTACCGGGGAGCTGTTTTTT; CDR3: CASSLVSSSASTGELFF; V: TRBV5-1; J: TRBJ2-2; size: -; D: -
DNA: TGTGCCAGCGTGGCGTCGGACCCGGTCTCCGGGGAGCTGTTTTTT; CDR3: CASVASDPVSGELFF; V: TRBV28; J: TRBJ2-2; size: few; D: -
DNA: TGCGCCAGCAGTCTCCGGGACGATGGGACCCAGTACTTC; CDR3: CASSLRDDGTQYF; V: TRBV5-1; J: TRBJ2-5; size: -; D: -
DNA: TGCGCCAGCAGTTCTCGATTAATTGAGCAGTTCTTC; CDR3: CASSSRLIEQFF; V: TRBV5-1; J: TRBJ2-1; size: -; D: -
DNA: TGTGCCAGCAGCTTAGCCGGAATGGATTCCGGGGAGCTGTTTTTT; CDR3: CASSLAGMDSGELFF; V: TRBV7-2; J: TRBJ2-2; size: few; D: -
DNA: TGCAGTGCTAGTGGGACAGGGCACGAAAAACTGTTTTTT; CDR3: CSASGTGHEKLFF; V: TRBV20-1; J: TRBJ1-4; size: -; D: TRBD1
DNA: TGTGCCAGCAGTTCCAGCGGGGTCGCCGGGGAGCTGTTTTTT; CDR3: CASSSSGVAGELFF; V: TRBV27; J: TRBJ2-2; size: -; D: TRBD2
DNA: TGCGCCAGCAGCCAAGATAGGGTCAGGACAGGACGCTACGAGCAGTACTTC; CDR3: CASSQDRVRTGRYEQYF; V: TRBV4-3; J: TRBJ2-7; size: -; D: TRBD1
DNA: TGTGCCAGCAGTTACTCGGGCTTAATCGGGAGCCCCACCTACGAGCAGTACTTC; CDR3: CASSYSGLIGSPTYEQYF; V: TRBV6-5; J: TRBJ2-7; size: -; D: -
DNA: TGTGCCAGCAGAACAGACCGCAGAAATGGCTACACCTTC; CDR3: CASRTDRRNGYTF; V: TRBV5-6; J: TRBJ1-2; size: -; D: -
DNA: TGTGCCTGGAGTGTCCGAAGGACTAGTACCGCCGGGGAGCTGTTTTTT; CDR3: CAWSVRRTSTAGELFF; V: TRBV30; J: TRBJ2-2; size: few; D: TRBD2
DNA: TGTGCCAGCAGCCACCAGGGGGAAGTCCAAGAGACCCAGTACTTC; CDR3: CASSHQGEVQETQYF; V: TRBV9; J: TRBJ2-5; size: many; D: TRBD1
DNA: TGCAGCGCTATAGTCCTGGGACAGGAGAATCCAGATACGCAGTATTTT; CDR3: CSAIVLGQENPDTQYF; V: TRBV29-1; J: TRBJ2-3; size: few; D: TRBD1
DNA: TGTGCCAGCAGCTTTTCGGGCTCTGGGGCCAACGTCCTGACTTTC; CDR3: CASSFSGSGANVLTF; V: TRBV7-2; J: TRBJ2-6; size: many; D: -
DNA: TGTGCCACCTCTAGGCTGTCTATGAACACCGGGGAGCTGTTTTTT; CDR3: CATSRLSMNTGELFF; V: TRBV2; J: TRBJ2-2; size: few; D: -
DNA: TGCAGCGTTAATTGGGACAGGGGGCGATCTGCCCCCCCATACGGTGAAGCTTTCTTT; CDR3: CSVNWDRGRSAPPYGEAFF; V: TRBV29-1; J: TRBJ1-1; size: -; D: TRBD1
DNA: TGCAGTGCTAGGGGCGGGCGGGGGGTCTTAAGTGAGCAGTTCTTC; CDR3: CSARGGRGVLSEQFF; V: TRBV20-1; J: TRBJ2-1; size: -; D: TRBD2
DNA: TGCAGCGTAGCCCGGCAAAGCTCCTACAATGAGCAGTTCTTC; CDR3: CSVARQSSYNEQFF; V: TRBV29-1; J: TRBJ2-1; size: few; D: -
DNA: TGTGCCAGCAGTGAAACTGGGGTCACTCAGCCCCAGCATTTT; CDR3: CASSETGVTQPQHF; V: TRBV12-3/TRBV12-4; J: TRBJ1-5; size: -; D: -
DNA: TGTGCCAGCAGTTTACTTCGGGGAGACTATGGCTACACCTTC; CDR3: CASSLLRGDYGYTF; V: TRBV27; J: TRBJ1-2; size: few; D: -
DNA: TGTGCCAGCAGTTTTTCGGCAGCCGAGACCCAGTACTTC; CDR3: CASSFSAAETQYF; V: TRBV28; J: TRBJ2-5; size: -; D: -
DNA: TGCAGTGCTCGTGGGGTTCCCGGGGAGCTGTTTTTT; CDR3: CSARGVPGELFF; V: TRBV20-1; J: TRBJ2-2; size: -; D: -
DNA: TGCGCCAGCAGCTCGGGACAGGGGGCGGAAGAGCAGTACTTC; CDR3: CASSSGQGAEEQYF; V: TRBV5-1; J: TRBJ2-7; size: -; D: TRBD1
DNA: TGTGCCAGCAGCGTAGCTACGGTAGCGGGAGCTACGGGGTATGAGCAGTTCTTC; CDR3: CASSVATVAGATGYEQFF; V: TRBV9; J: TRBJ2-1; size: few; D: TRBD2
DNA: TGTGCCAGCAGCTTAGAGGGCTGGTGGGAGCCGGCCAAAAACATTCAGTACTTC; CDR3: CASSLEGWWEPAKNIQYF; V: TRBV7-8; J: TRBJ2-4; size: few; D: -
DNA: TGTGCCTGGAGTGGCCTGTCCGGAAACACCATATATTTT; CDR3: CAWSGLSGNTIYF; V: TRBV30; J: TRBJ1-3; size: -; D: -
DNA: TGTGCCAGCAGCCTCAGCGGGACCAAAAACATTCAGTACTTC; CDR3: CASSLSGTKNIQYF; V: TRBV7-2; J: TRBJ2-4; size: many; D: TRBD2
DNA: TGTGCCAGCAGTCCTACACCGGCCCCGTGGAGGGAGACCCAGTACTTC; CDR3: CASSPTPAPWRETQYF; V: TRBV12-3/TRBV12-4; J: TRBJ2-5; size: -; D: -
DNA: TGCAGTGCGTATGGCCCGGGGGGTCTCGAGCAGTACTTC; CDR3: CSAYGPGGLEQYF; V: TRBV20-1; J: TRBJ2-7; size: -; D: TRBD2
DNA: TGTGCCAGCAGCTTAAGTCGGGCGAACACCGGGGAGCTGTTTTTT; CDR3: CASSLSRANTGELFF; V: TRBV7-2; J: TRBJ2-2; size: -; D: -
DNA: TGCAGTGCTAGTAAAGGGGGACCTGGGGCCAACGTCCTGACTTTC; CDR3: CSASKGGPGANVLTF; V: TRBV20-1; J: TRBJ2-6; size: -; D: -
DNA: TGCAGTGCTAGGGGACTGGACGGGGGGTTCTTC; CDR3: CSARGLDGGFF; V: TRBV20-1; J: TRBJ2-1; size: few; D: -
DNA: TGTGCCAGCAGTGACAGGACATCGTCGACCGGGGAGCTGTTTTTT; CDR3: CASSDRTSSTGELFF; V: TRBV2; J: TRBJ2-2; size: few; D: -
DNA: TGTGCCAGCAGCTCCCTGCCCCCAAGTGAGCAGTTCTTC; CDR3: CASSSLPPSEQFF; V: TRBV6-2/TRBV6-3; J: TRBJ2-1; size: -; D: -
DNA: TGTGCCAGCGTCCCGGGGTGGTACGCAGGCGGGACTCAAGAGACCCAGTACTTC; CDR3: CASVPGWYAGGTQETQYF; V: TRBV2; J: TRBJ2-5; size: few; D: -
DNA: TGTGCCAGCAGCTTGTCCAGGGGGCACGACGATACGCAGTATTTT; CDR3: CASSLSRGHDDTQYF; V: TRBV5-6; J: TRBJ2-3; size: many; D: TRBD1